This T cell receptor (beta chain) was recovered during a study of blood T cells in healthy people across ages. This CDR3 is built from 20 residues. CDR1 and CDR2 from the germline V gene are LGHNA and YNFKEQ. With V trimmed by 0 bases and J by 3 bases, 14 bases remained unmatched. Primers used in a second PCR of about 6 to 12 cycles were a sample-barcoded 5' primer and a J-beta primer mix. TCRdb reprocessed the 5' RACE reads with MiXCR, giving one entry per CDR3 protein. The sample contains hundreds of thousands of distinct CDR3 sequences, 58% of which appear only once. V is TRBV4-2 and J is TRBJ2-3, with 11 bases aligning to TRBD2. This receptor was obtained from a man aged 55 to 70 in good health. Sequencing was performed on blood. CDR3 nucleotide sequence: TGTGCCAGCAGCCAAGATATGGGGCTAGCGGGGGGCCGAGCTACAGATACGCAGTATTTT. It encodes CASSQDMGLAGGRATDTQYF.